The 19 T cell receptor beta chains below were found in one sample sequenced in a study of CD8 T cells in ankylosing spondylitis (dated by TCRdb to the late 2010s). Beyond this particular receptor, the publication reports: Blood from ankylosing spondylitis patients appeared to be characterized by a TCR beta motif made up of fewer than ten highly homologous amino acid variants.

To prepare the library, 5' RACE was applied. TCRdb shows the sequencer as Illumina HiSeq 2500. In-frame beta chains were kept once TCRdb had trimmed the public reads at Q25 with fastp and called clones with MiXCR. Merged by CDR3 protein, the rows form single entries marked with the most common genes and DNA. This sample is represented by about 500,000 distinct CDR3 sequences; roughly 12% of them were singletons. Jointly, the top ten make up around 6.8% of the sample. These receptors' antigens are unknown. The sequencing input was blood, either unsorted or a sorted T cell fraction (not recorded which). These receptors were taken from a male donor with ankylosing spondylitis.

The chain joins TRBV6-1 to TRBJ2-3, with D perhaps TRBD1 (6 bases). This CDR3 has 15 amino acids. Trimming cost V 0 bases and J 2 bases, with 9 bases left between them. CDR1 MNHNS and CDR2 SASEGT come from the germline V gene. In DNA form, the CDR3 reads TGTGCCAGCAGTGAAGCGGGACACTACACAGATACGCAGTATTTT. Its protein is CASSEAGHYTDTQYF.

The genes are TRBV7-7 and TRBJ2-3; perhaps TRBD2 as D (6 bases). The CDR3 is made up of 13 amino acids. The V end lost 4 bases, the J end lost 4 bases, and 9 bases lay between the germline ends. Germline lookup yields CDR1 SSHAT and CDR2 FNYEAQ (reference sequence). The CDR3 DNA reads as TGTGCCAGCAGCTCCGGGAGCCCAGATACGCAGTATTTT. It is translated as CASSSGSPDTQYF.

The chain couples TRBV2 to TRBJ1-4, with D tentatively TRBD1 (5 bases). The CDR3 runs to 13 residues. The V gene lost 6 bases and the J gene lost 3 bases, with 8 bases spanning the gap. Germline values: CDR1 SNHLY, CDR2 FYNNEI. The CDR3 protein is CASRRGSNEKLFF. The CDR3 bases are TGTGCCAGCAGACGGGGGTCTAATGAAAAACTGTTTTTT.

This clonotype was observed a few times. The chain joins TRBV29-1 to TRBJ1-2; 9 nucleotides match TRBD1. The CDR3 has 13 residues. The germline V gene encodes CDR1 SQVTM and CDR2 ANQGSEA. Unmatched junction bases numbered 7, after V lost 3 bases and J lost 8 bases. CDR3 bases: TGCAGCGTTGAGGACAGGGGAGCTTCCGGCTACACCTTC. Its protein product is CSVEDRGASGYTF.

The V call is TRBV20-1, the J call TRBJ2-2; possible D gene TRBD2, 7 bases. V shed 6 bases and J shed 7 bases, with 18 bases lying between them. Germline CDR1 and CDR2: DFQATT and SNEGSKA (reference sequence). The CDR3 is made up of 14 amino acids. The CDR3 DNA reads TGCAGTGCCCGGGGGGCGGGAGCTGTCGGGGAGCTGTTTTTT. It is translated as CSARGAGAVGELFF.

This clonotype turned up a few times. V gene TRBV5-6 combines with J gene TRBJ2-7, with D possibly being TRBD1 (5 bases). V was pared by 6 bases and J by 0 bases, with 13 bases between. This CDR3 spans 14 amino acids. Germline loops: CDR1 SGHDT, CDR2 YYEEEE. Written as DNA, the CDR3 is TGTGCCAGCACCTTTGCAGGGCGCTCCTACGAGCAGTACGTC. Protein sequence: CASTFAGRSYEQYV.

This chain links TRBV20-1 with TRBJ2-1, with 14 bases identical to TRBD2. CDR1 is DFQATT, CDR2 SNEGSKA, per germline (reference sequence). V lost 5 bases and J lost 6; bases outside the gene matches: 6. The CDR3 covers 15 residues. CDR3 sequence (DNA): TGCAGTGCTTCTACGACTAGCGGGAGGGGCAATGAGCAGTTCTTC. Amino acids: CSASTTSGRGNEQFF.

Many counts were recorded for this clonotype. The chain recombines TRBV7-2 with TRBJ1-2; D is possibly TRBD1 (5 bases). Per germline, CDR1 SGHTA and CDR2 FQGNSA. The CDR3 totals 14 residues. The V gene lost 0 bases and the J gene lost 3 bases, with 8 bases spanning the gap. CDR3 amino acids: CASSLAGDYYGYTF. The CDR3 DNA reads TGTGCCAGCAGCTTAGCTGGGGACTACTATGGCTACACCTTC.

This clonotype came up a few times. The gene calls are TRBV14 and TRBJ2-1, with D hard to call. Germline V gene data show CDR1 as SGHDN and CDR2 as FVKESK. V was pared by 4 bases and J by 2 bases, with 12 bases between. The CDR3 has 15 amino acids. This CDR3 is CASSRTTNPYNEQFF. The CDR3 DNA reads as TGTGCCAGCAGCCGAACTACGAATCCCTACAATGAGCAGTTCTTC.

The chain has TRBV27 and TRBJ1-5; no clear D. Trimming removed 4 bases from V and 4 bases from J, with 14 bases in between. The germline gives CDR1 MNHEY, CDR2 SMNVEV (reference sequence). The CDR3 is 15 residues long. The CDR3 region is CASSSLSPGNQPQHF. Here the CDR3 DNA reads TGTGCCAGCAGTTCCCTGAGCCCTGGGAATCAGCCCCAGCATTTT.

V gene TRBV15 combines with J gene TRBJ2-7, with D possibly matching TRBD1 (6 bases). The CDR3 covers 13 residues. The ends were cut back, 2 bases at V and 6 bases at J, with 11 bases in the middle. CDR1 is LNHNV, CDR2 YYDKDF, per germline (reference sequence). In DNA form, the CDR3 reads TGTGCCACCAGCAGAAACAGGGTGCCCGAGCAGTACTTC. Residues: CATSRNRVPEQYF.

This clonotype was found a few times. The V and J genes are TRBV20-1 and TRBJ1-1; D is unresolved. Looked up from germline, CDR1 is DFQATT and CDR2 is SNEGSKA (reference sequence). The CDR3 has 12 amino acids. V lost 1 base to trimming and J lost 4 bases, with 7 bases between them. The chain's CDR3 is CSARGPGTEAFF. The CDR3, as DNA: TGCAGTGCTAGAGGGCCAGGCACTGAAGCTTTCTTT.

This clonotype was recorded many times. The gene calls are TRBV7-2 and TRBJ2-5; tentative D call: TRBD1 (6 bases). V dropped 5 bases and J dropped 1 base, with 17 bases sitting between them. The germline V gene encodes CDR1 SGHTA and CDR2 FQGNSA. The CDR3 runs to 16 residues. CDR3 in amino acids: CASSVYRDTSQETQYF. CDR3 DNA sequence: TGTGCCAGCAGCGTTTACCGGGACACTTCCCAAGAGACCCAGTACTTC.

This clonotype was picked up a small number of times. The gene calls are TRBV12-3 or TRBV12-4 and TRBJ2-3; D unclear. The V and J ends lost 2 bases and 7 bases respectively, with 13 bases between them. The CDR3 runs 14 residues. CDR3 protein: CASSLSRARYTQYF. In nucleotides, the CDR3 is TGTGCCAGCAGTTTATCTCGAGCGAGGTATACGCAGTATTTT.

The chain links TRBV29-1 to TRBJ1-1; D unresolved. V lost 7 bases and J lost 3, with 9 bases in between. Germline CDR1 is SQVTM and CDR2 is ANQGSEA. This CDR3 contains 11 residues. CDR3 amino acids: CSALRDTEAFF. DNA of the CDR3: TGCAGCGCCTTGAGGGACACTGAAGCTTTCTTT.

The J gene is TRBJ2-3, the V gene TRBV7-9; D unresolved. The CDR3 has 14 residues. V lost 1 base and J 1 base, leaving 6 bases between the germline ends. CDR1 is SEHNR, CDR2 FQNEAQ, per germline (reference sequence). The CDR3 region has the DNA TGTGCCAGCAGCTTAGAGATACGCACAGATACGCAGTATTTT. Translation gives CASSLEIRTDTQYF.

Turning to this clonotype: This CDR3 is missing its conserved last phenylalanine or tryptophan, likely due to a read error. The chain recombines TRBV29-1 with TRBJ1-1; D is unresolved. Germline V gene lookup returns CDR1 SQVTM and CDR2 ANQGSEA. Between the trimmed V and J ends, which lost 4 bases and 1 base, there was a span of 4 bases. The CDR3 spans 11 residues. The CDR3 spells CSVVTNTEAFV. Written as DNA, the CDR3 is TGCAGCGTTGTAACGAACACTGAAGCTTTCGTT.

The gene calls are TRBV10-3 and TRBJ2-1; no firm D call. V was shortened by 2 bases and J by 6 bases, with 14 bases between the two germline ends. CDR1 and CDR2 (germline): ENHRY, SYGVKD. The CDR3 runs to 15 residues. CDR3 DNA sequence: TGTGCCATCAGTGAGCCCCCGGATAGGCCCAATGAGCAGTTCTTC. Encoded protein: CAISEPPDRPNEQFF.

As DNA, the CDR3 is TGTGCCAGCAGGCCTGGACAGGCGAGGAAATGGGGACTCACAGATACGCAGTATTTT. Translated: CASRPGQARKWGLTDTQYF. The chain employs TRBV27 and TRBJ2-3; TRBD1 might be the D (7 bases). The CDR3 spans 19 residues. V was trimmed by 6 bases and J by 2 bases, leaving 27 bases between them. Germline values: CDR1 MNHEY, CDR2 SMNVEV (reference sequence).